This TCR beta chain was found in a study of vaccination effects on CD4 cells after COVID-19. Using immunoSEQ multiplex PCR, the repertoire was profiled, and TCRdb retains in-frame clones only, with some absent. The sample carries 60,000 to 90,000 clones, over 70% recorded once. About this clone: The antigen is not known.

After expansion with viral peptide pools in the ViraFEST assay, antigen-specific CD4+ T cells were sequenced. CD4+ T cells were isolated after less than 13 days of culture. Two doses of either BNT162b2 or mRNA-1273 were given to each participant. In the cultures, half the medium was exchanged for IL-2 medium on days 3 and 7. Overall study findings and caveats: Infection- and vaccine-induced clones contracted markedly late after vaccination.

This CDR3 comprises 16 residues. Between the trimmed V and J ends, which lost 8 bases and 1 base, there was a span of 17 bases. Germline V gene data show CDR1 as MDHEN and CDR2 as SYDVKM. V and J are TRBV28 and TRBJ2-2; D is ambiguous. Sequenced material: CD4+ T cells from PBMCs cultured with HCoV-229E spike peptides, taken after COVID-19 vaccination. This sequence originates from a human donor who received a COVID-19 vaccine. Here the CDR3 reads CASLAAALKNTGELFF. Here the CDR3 DNA reads TGTGCCAGCCTGGCCGCGGCCTTAAAGAACACCGGGGAGCTGTTTTTT.